The rows below give T cell receptor beta chains drawn from one sample of a study of CD8 T cells in Susac syndrome. TCRdb re-analysed the immunoSEQ multiplex PCR reads in MiXCR, keeping a single row per CDR3 protein. Of about 150,000 distinct CDR3 sequences listed, around 95% are singletons. The sequenced sample consisted of CD4+ T cells from PBMCs. These receptors came from a human donor with Susac syndrome. The CDR3 runs from the conserved cysteine through the conserved F or W. Each record gives: V gene, clone size, J gene, D gene, CDR3 protein, CDR3 DNA. The D gene is left open where the match is weak. Rows may omit the clone size; those that give it use once, few, many or a size class.

V gene: TRBV5-6; clone size: .; J gene: TRBJ1-5; D gene: TRBD1; CDR3 protein: CASSLRQGGSHQPQHF; CDR3 DNA: TGTGCCAGCAGCCTCAGACAGGGTGGTTCTCATCAGCCCCAGCATTTT
V gene: TRBV24-1; clone size: .; J gene: TRBJ2-2; D gene: TRBD1; CDR3 protein: CATAGTDNTGELFF; CDR3 DNA: TGTGCCACCGCCGGGACAGACAACACCGGGGAGCTGTTTTTT
V gene: TRBV20-1; clone size: .; J gene: TRBJ2-5; D gene: .; CDR3 protein: CSARPSRETQYF; CDR3 DNA: TGCAGTGCTAGACCTAGTCGAGAGACCCAGTACTTC
V gene: TRBV6-6; clone size: .; J gene: TRBJ2-7; D gene: .; CDR3 protein: CASSYTPGHSYEQYF; CDR3 DNA: TGTGCCAGCAGTTACACACCGGGCCATTCCTACGAGCAGTACTTC
V gene: TRBV16; clone size: .; J gene: TRBJ1-5; D gene: .; CDR3 protein: CASSQYPEDKQPQHF; CDR3 DNA: TGTGCCAGCAGCCAATATCCGGAGGACAAGCAGCCCCAGCATTTT
V gene: TRBV5-4; clone size: .; J gene: TRBJ2-1; D gene: TRBD2; CDR3 protein: CASSLVAGGRNEQFF; CDR3 DNA: TGTGCCAGCAGCTTGGTTGCGGGAGGCAGGAATGAGCAGTTCTTC
V gene: TRBV4-1; clone size: once; J gene: TRBJ2-7; D gene: TRBD2; CDR3 protein: CASSQESGRNYEQYF; CDR3 DNA: TGCGCCAGCAGCCAAGAATCCGGGAGGAATTACGAGCAGTACTTC
V gene: TRBV13; clone size: .; J gene: TRBJ2-3; D gene: .; CDR3 protein: CASSPGVVRDTQYF; CDR3 DNA: TGTGCCAGCAGCCCGGGGGTGGTGCGCGATACGCAGTATTTT
V gene: TRBV11-2; clone size: .; J gene: TRBJ1-2; D gene: .; CDR3 protein: CASSDRDGSYTF; CDR3 DNA: TGTGCCAGCAGCGATCGAGACGGAAGCTACACCTTC
V gene: TRBV24-1; clone size: .; J gene: TRBJ1-2; D gene: .; CDR3 protein: CATSPGGHNNYGYTF; CDR3 DNA: TGTGCCACCAGTCCTGGGGGACATAATAACTATGGCTACACCTTC
V gene: TRBV6-6; clone size: .; J gene: TRBJ1-2; D gene: .; CDR3 protein: CASSYRGTGNYGYTF; CDR3 DNA: TGTGCCAGCAGTTACAGGGGAACAGGGAACTATGGCTACACCTTC
V gene: TRBV20-1; clone size: .; J gene: TRBJ2-2; D gene: .; CDR3 protein: CSARDRSRSGELFF; CDR3 DNA: TGCAGTGCTAGAGATCGCAGCAGGTCCGGGGAGCTGTTTTTT
V gene: TRBV6-5; clone size: .; J gene: TRBJ1-2; D gene: .; CDR3 protein: CASSPSLSYGYTF; CDR3 DNA: TGTGCCAGCAGCCCCAGTCTCTCCTATGGCTACACCTTC
V gene: TRBV29-1; clone size: .; J gene: TRBJ1-1; D gene: .; CDR3 protein: CSVQGFGTNEAFF; CDR3 DNA: TGCAGCGTTCAGGGATTTGGTACAAATGAAGCTTTCTTT
V gene: TRBV5-1; clone size: .; J gene: TRBJ2-1; D gene: .; CDR3 protein: CASSLDEGSSYNEQFF; CDR3 DNA: TGCGCCAGCAGCCTAGATGAAGGGAGCTCCTACAATGAGCAGTTCTTC
V gene: TRBV28; clone size: .; J gene: TRBJ2-7; D gene: .; CDR3 protein: CASSGQFGNEQYF; CDR3 DNA: TGTGCCAGCAGTGGACAGTTTGGAAACGAGCAGTACTTC
V gene: TRBV27; clone size: once; J gene: TRBJ1-6; D gene: .; CDR3 protein: CASSFEGKNSPLHF; CDR3 DNA: TGTGCCAGCAGTTTCGAGGGCAAGAATTCACCCCTCCACTTT
V gene: TRBV7-9; clone size: .; J gene: TRBJ1-4; D gene: .; CDR3 protein: CASSLQNSRGEKLFF; CDR3 DNA: TGTGCCAGCAGCTTGCAGAACAGCCGGGGTGAAAAACTGTTTTTT
V gene: TRBV2; clone size: .; J gene: TRBJ1-6; D gene: .; CDR3 protein: CASSRSLYNSPLHF; CDR3 DNA: TGTGCCAGCTCCAGATCCCTCTATAATTCACCCCTCCACTTT
V gene: TRBV29-1; clone size: .; J gene: TRBJ2-1; D gene: TRBD2; CDR3 protein: CSVDIAGGSYNEQFF; CDR3 DNA: TGCAGCGTTGATATAGCGGGAGGTTCTTACAATGAGCAGTTCTTC
V gene: TRBV7-8; clone size: .; J gene: TRBJ1-4; D gene: TRBD1; CDR3 protein: CASSWTGNSNEKLFF; CDR3 DNA: TGTGCCAGCAGCTGGACAGGGAACTCTAATGAAAAACTGTTTTTT
V gene: TRBV3-1; clone size: .; J gene: TRBJ2-5; D gene: .; CDR3 protein: CASSLVGQTQETQYF; CDR3 DNA: TGTGCCAGCAGCCTGGTCGGACAGACCCAAGAGACCCAGTACTTC
V gene: TRBV5-1; clone size: .; J gene: TRBJ1-6; D gene: TRBD1; CDR3 protein: CASSVTGRGNSPLHF; CDR3 DNA: TGCGCCAGCAGCGTGACAGGGAGGGGGAATTCACCCCTCCACTTT
V gene: TRBV25-1; clone size: .; J gene: TRBJ2-5; D gene: TRBD1; CDR3 protein: CASSTPDRGIQETQYF; CDR3 DNA: TGTGCCAGCAGTACTCCGGACAGGGGAATCCAAGAGACCCAGTACTTC
V gene: TRBV3-1; clone size: .; J gene: TRBJ2-7; D gene: .; CDR3 protein: CASRGGFRDEQYF; CDR3 DNA: TGTGCCAGCAGGGGGGGATTTCGGGATGAGCAGTACTTC
V gene: TRBV6-5; clone size: .; J gene: TRBJ1-1; D gene: TRBD1; CDR3 protein: CASRRRQGAGTEAFF; CDR3 DNA: TGTGCCAGCAGACGCAGACAGGGGGCCGGAACTGAAGCTTTCTTT
V gene: TRBV18; clone size: .; J gene: TRBJ2-6; D gene: .; CDR3 protein: CASSPGNPGANVLTF; CDR3 DNA: TGTGCCAGCTCCCCTGGGAACCCTGGGGCCAACGTCCTGACTTTC
V gene: TRBV25-1; clone size: once; J gene: TRBJ1-2; D gene: .; CDR3 protein: CASSDKGDGYTF; CDR3 DNA: TGTGCCAGCAGTGATAAGGGTGATGGCTACACCTTC
V gene: TRBV5-4; clone size: .; J gene: TRBJ2-4; D gene: .; CDR3 protein: CASSLKTKNIQYF; CDR3 DNA: TGTGCCAGCAGCTTGAAGACCAAAAACATTCAGTACTTC
V gene: TRBV12-3/TRBV12-4; clone size: .; J gene: TRBJ2-2; D gene: .; CDR3 protein: CASRPSWPLNTGELFF; CDR3 DNA: TGTGCCAGCAGGCCCTCATGGCCTTTGAACACCGGGGAGCTGTTTTTT
V gene: TRBV5-1; clone size: .; J gene: TRBJ2-2; D gene: .; CDR3 protein: CASSFGGRAGELFF; CDR3 DNA: TGCGCCAGCAGCTTCGGGGGACGTGCCGGGGAGCTGTTTTTT
V gene: TRBV7-3; clone size: .; J gene: TRBJ2-5; D gene: .; CDR3 protein: CASSMTTSSETQYF; CDR3 DNA: TGTGCCAGCAGCATGACGACTAGTTCGGAGACCCAGTACTTC